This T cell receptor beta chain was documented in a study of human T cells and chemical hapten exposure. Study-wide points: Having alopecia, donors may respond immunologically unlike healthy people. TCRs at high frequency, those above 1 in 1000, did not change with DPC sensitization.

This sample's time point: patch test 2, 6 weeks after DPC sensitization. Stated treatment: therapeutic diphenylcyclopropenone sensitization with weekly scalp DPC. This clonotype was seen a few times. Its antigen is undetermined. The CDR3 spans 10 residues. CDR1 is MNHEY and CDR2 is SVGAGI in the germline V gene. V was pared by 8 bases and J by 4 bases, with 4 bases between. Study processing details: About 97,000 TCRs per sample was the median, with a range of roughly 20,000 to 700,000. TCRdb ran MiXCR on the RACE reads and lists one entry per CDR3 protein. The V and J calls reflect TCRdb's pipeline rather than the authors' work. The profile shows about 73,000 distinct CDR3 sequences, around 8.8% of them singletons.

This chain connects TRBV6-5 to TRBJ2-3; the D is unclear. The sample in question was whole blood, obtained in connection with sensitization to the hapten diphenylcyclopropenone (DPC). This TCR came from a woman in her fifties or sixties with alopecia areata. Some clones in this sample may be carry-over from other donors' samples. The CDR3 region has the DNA TGTGCCAGCGGAGCAGATACGCAGTATTTT. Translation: CASGADTQYF.